This T cell receptor (beta chain) is drawn from a study of cytomegalovirus exposure and HLA in healthy donors. Amplification used 60 Vbeta primers and 13 Jbeta primers. Sequencing was performed with immunoSEQ multiplex PCR; in TCRdb, only in-frame clones are kept and a portion is missing. Altogether approximately 120,000 clones are present, over 70% being singletons, with the ten largest covering around 2.9%. Points on this clone: Its antigen is unidentified.

The CDR3 is 16 residues long. Germline V lookup: CDR1 LNHDA, CDR2 SQIVND (reference sequence). Trimming took 8 bases from V and 8 from J; bases not matched to a gene: 20. The study's findings and limits: As confirmed in vitro, three CMV-associated chains were specific for CMV antigens. The study had only CMV serostatus as immune exposure information.

The sequence was collected from a man between 25 and 39 years old in good health and CMV-seronegative. The chain has TRBV19 and TRBJ1-2; TRBD1 matches at 7 bases. The sequenced sample consisted of PBMCs. The CDR3 bases are TGTGCCAGTCGCGCGCCCGGGATACAGGGGTTCGAGGGCTACACCTTC. Translation: CASRAPGIQGFEGYTF.